The 23 T cell receptor beta chains listed next were all sequenced from one sample in a study of blood T cell repertoires in COVID-19. This table comes from immunoSEQ multiplex PCR, and its TCRdb copy is limited to in-frame clones, with some not included. The profile covers about 24,000 clones, with around 90% appearing a single time and approximately 30% taken by the ten largest. Material for sequencing was peripheral blood. These TCRs come from a woman in her 70s with active COVID-19.

The V call is TRBV28, the J call TRBJ1-5, with TRBD1 as a possible D gene (6 bases). Deletions cut 5 bases from V and 6 bases from J, with 11 bases between. Per germline, CDR1 MDHEN and CDR2 SYDVKM. This CDR3 has 13 residues. DNA of the CDR3: TGTGCCAGCAGTCTCCAGGGGTTTCAGCCCCAGCATTTT. Translated: CASSLQGFQPQHF.

The chain employs TRBV27 and TRBJ2-2, with D possibly TRBD2 on 6 matching bases. CDR1 and CDR2 from the germline V gene are MNHEY and SMNVEV (reference sequence). V dropped 6 bases and J dropped 0 bases, with 11 bases sitting between them. CDR3 length: 15 residues. The DNA for the CDR3 is TGTGCCAGCAGCCCCCGGGGGTCGAACACCGGGGAGCTGTTTTTT. This codes for CASSPRGSNTGELFF.

The chain joins TRBV9 to TRBJ1-1; TRBD1 aligns across 7 bases. CDR1 is SGDLS and CDR2 is YYNGEE in the germline V gene. The CDR3 length is 15 residues. The ends lost 3 bases at V and 0 bases at J; junction bases unmatched: 5. CDR3 protein: CASSARGGVNTEAFF. CDR3 sequence (DNA): TGTGCCAGCAGCGCTAGAGGGGGCGTGAACACTGAAGCTTTCTTT.

The V call is TRBV5-1, the J call TRBJ2-3; TRBD2 matches at 10 bases. Germline lookup yields CDR1 SGHRS and CDR2 YFSETQ. This CDR3 is built from 16 residues. Germline trimming cut 5 bases from V and 4 bases from J; bases unmatched to any gene: 10. CDR3 loop: CASSLAGDPTADTQYF. Here the CDR3 DNA reads TGCGCCAGCAGTCTAGCGGGGGACCCTACGGCAGATACGCAGTATTTT.

The chain has TRBV2 and TRBJ1-6; 9 bases align to TRBD1. Germline CDR1 SNHLY, CDR2 FYNNEI. The J segment lost 6 bases and the V segment lost 4 bases, leaving 4 bases of the junction unmatched. The CDR3 runs to 15 residues. CDR3 nucleotides: TGTGCCAGCAGTGCCCGGGACAGGGCTAATTCACCCCTCCACTTT. Translating it yields CASSARDRANSPLHF.

In this sample, this clone turned up once. The V call is TRBV19, the J call TRBJ2-7; TRBD1 aligns across 11 bases. J lost 2 bases, V lost 6 bases, and 6 bases had no gene match. Per germline, CDR1 LNHDA and CDR2 SQIVND (reference sequence). CDR3 length: 15 amino acids. CDR3 sequence: CASRPGTGGAYEQYF. The CDR3 DNA sequence: TGTGCCAGTAGACCCGGGACAGGGGGTGCCTACGAGCAGTACTTC.

This rearrangement joins TRBV3-1 (or the pseudogene TRBV3-2) to TRBJ1-3; D is unclear. CDR1 LGHDT and CDR2 YNNKEL come from the germline V gene (reference sequence). V dropped 2 bases and J dropped 3 bases, with 8 bases sitting between them. This CDR3 has 14 amino acids. CDR3 region: CASSQREFGNTIYF. The CDR3 DNA reads TGTGCCAGCAGCCAAAGGGAGTTTGGAAACACCATATATTTT.

The chain links TRBV14 to TRBJ2-2, with 10 bases fitting TRBD1. The CDR3 length is 17 residues. Germline CDR1 and CDR2: SGHDN and FVKESK. V was pared by 4 bases and J by 7 bases, with 12 bases of the junction left unmatched. The CDR3, as DNA: TGTGCCAGCAGCCCCCACGGGACAGGGGTCTTGGGCGGGGAGCTGTTTTTT. It codes for CASSPHGTGVLGGELFF.

The chain recombines TRBV10-3 with TRBJ2-5, with 7 bases lining up with TRBD2. The CDR3 has 16 residues. From germline, CDR1 is ENHRY and CDR2 SYGVKD. V gave up 3 bases and J gave up 3 bases; unmatched junction bases: 10. CDR3 DNA sequence: TGTGCCATCAGTGACGGCGGGGGAGGGTTAGAAGAGACCCAGTACTTC. Its protein product is CAISDGGGGLEETQYF.

The genes are TRBV7-7 and TRBJ2-7; 8 nucleotides align to TRBD1. V was pared by 1 base and J by 6 bases, with 8 bases of the junction left unmatched. The V gene's germline CDR1 is SSHAT and CDR2 FNYEAQ (reference sequence). The CDR3 covers 15 residues. For the CDR3, the DNA is TGTGCCAGCAGCTTAGGGGGGACAGGCGGCGGCGAGCAGTACTTC. Its translation is CASSLGGTGGGEQYF.

This chain links TRBV6-6 with TRBJ2-5, with 10 bases aligning to TRBD2. This CDR3 comprises 15 residues. Unmatched junction bases numbered 4, after V lost 4 bases and J lost 2 bases. Germline V gives CDR1 MNHNY, CDR2 SVGAGI (reference sequence). The CDR3 DNA sequence: TGTGCCAGCAGTTTCCCAGCGGGGGGGCAAGAGACCCAGTACTTC. This codes for CASSFPAGGQETQYF.

This clone was seen more than once but under ten times. The rearrangement uses TRBV3-1 (or the pseudogene TRBV3-2) and TRBJ2-2, with TRBD2 as a possible D gene (7 bases). Trimming pared 1 base from V and 7 bases from J, leaving 13 bases between. The CDR3 consists of 15 residues. The germline gives CDR1 LGHDT, CDR2 YNNKEL (reference sequence). This CDR3 reads CASSQGSGGVGELFF. The CDR3 coding sequence is TGTGCCAGCAGCCAAGGTTCGGGGGGCGTCGGGGAGCTGTTTTTT.

The J gene is TRBJ1-1, the V gene TRBV7-9, with D uncertain. The CDR3 is made up of 14 amino acids. Germline V lookup: CDR1 SEHNR, CDR2 FQNEAQ (reference sequence). V was cut by 5 bases and J by 3 bases, with 13 bases left in between. As DNA, the CDR3 is TGTGCCAGCAGCCCCCTTGTCCGGGACACTGAAGCTTTCTTT. Translated, it gives CASSPLVRDTEAFF.

The CDR3 protein is CSVEKGGKLFF. CDR3 sequence (DNA): TGCAGCGTTGAAAAAGGGGGAAAACTGTTTTTT. The J gene is TRBJ1-4, the V gene TRBV29-1; D is possibly TRBD1 (6 bases). This CDR3 is built from 11 residues. In germline, CDR1 is SQVTM, CDR2 ANQGSEA. Trimming stripped 2 bases from V and 10 bases from J, with 8 bases between.

This sequence joins TRBV29-1 and TRBJ2-5, with D possibly TRBD1 on 5 matching bases. This CDR3 comprises 17 residues. V lost 4 bases and J 2 bases, leaving 23 bases between the germline ends. Germline V gene sequence: CDR1 SQVTM, CDR2 ANQGSEA. CDR3 residues: CSVGAAGYLRVQETQYF. CDR3 nucleotides: TGCAGCGTTGGGGCCGCAGGGTACTTAAGGGTACAAGAGACCCAGTACTTC. The whole variable domain, remainder taken from reference TRBV29-1 and TRBJ2-5, is SAVISQKPSRDICQRGTSLTIQCQVDSQVTMMFWYRQQPGQSLTLIATANQGSEATYESGFVIDKFPISRPNLTFSTLTVSNMSPEDSSIYLCSVGAAGYLRVQETQYFGPGTRLLVL.

The chain uses TRBV6-6 and TRBJ2-3; 8 bases are shared with TRBD2. V trimming: 5 bases; J trimming: 1 base; junction bases outside the gene matches: 5. CDR3 length: 15 amino acids. CDR1 is MNHNY and CDR2 is SVGAGI in the germline V gene (reference sequence). CDR3 in amino acids: CASSTLAVGTDTQYF. The CDR3 region has the DNA TGTGCCAGCAGTACACTAGCGGTTGGCACAGATACGCAGTATTTT.

The chain recombines TRBV28 with TRBJ2-1; TRBD1 agrees at 7 bases. Germline V gives CDR1 MDHEN, CDR2 SYDVKM. The CDR3 is made up of 16 amino acids. The V gene end was trimmed by 4 bases and the J gene end by 8 bases; junction bases not matched to a gene: 14. The CDR3 protein is CASSSQGLPRADEQFF. The CDR3 region has the DNA TGTGCCAGCAGTTCACAGGGGCTCCCCCGAGCGGATGAGCAGTTCTTC.

CDR3 amino acids: CASSLQVTYNEQFF. CDR3 nucleotides: TGTGCCAGCAGCTTGCAGGTGACCTACAATGAGCAGTTCTTC. The V call is TRBV5-4, the J call TRBJ2-1, with D hard to call. There are 14 residues in the CDR3. Germline lookup yields CDR1 SGHNT and CDR2 YYREEE (reference sequence). Trimming left V 1 base short and J 2 bases short, with 7 bases between.

The chain is built from TRBV11-3 and TRBJ1-1, with 7 positions matching TRBD1. The CDR3 spans 12 residues. Losses at the gene ends were 6 bases for V and 6 bases for J; bases not matched to a gene: 4. Germline V gene lookup returns CDR1 SGHNT and CDR2 YENEEA. CDR3 nucleotides: TGTGCCAGCAGAGGTACAGGGGCTGAAGCTTTCTTT. It yields the protein CASRGTGAEAFF.

This clone was found once. The chain is built from TRBV11-2 and TRBJ2-3, with D possibly TRBD2 on 7 matching bases. V lost 6 bases and J lost 6, with 16 bases in between. Looked up from germline, CDR1 is SGHAT and CDR2 is FQNNGV. CDR3 length equals 14 residues. The DNA of the CDR3 is TGTGCCAGCAGTCTTCGGGGGGCTGGGGATACGCAGTATTTT. Translating it yields CASSLRGAGDTQYF.

This clone was picked up a small number of times. DNA of the CDR3: TGTGCCAGCAGCCCCCACAGGGCAACAAACTATGGCTACACCTTC. As protein: CASSPHRATNYGYTF. This sequence joins TRBV7-2 and TRBJ1-2, with D possibly being TRBD1 (6 bases). In germline, CDR1 is SGHTA, CDR2 FQGNSA. With 5 bases removed from V and 2 bases from J, the gap between germline ends came to 15 bases. The CDR3 has 15 amino acids.

The chain joins TRBV11-2 to TRBJ1-1; TRBD1 matches at 11 bases. CDR3 length equals 16 residues. Germline CDR1 SGHAT, CDR2 FQNNGV. Trimming took 4 bases from V and 4 from J; bases not matched to a gene: 8. CDR3 DNA sequence: TGTGCCAGCAGCTCCCGACCCGGGACAGGGGGCACTGAAGCTTTCTTT. It specifies CASSSRPGTGGTEAFF.

This clone was seen once. The chain uses TRBV9 and TRBJ1-1; 9 bases map to TRBD1. The CDR3 is made up of 15 amino acids. Trimming at V came to 4 bases and at J to 1 base, leaving 5 bases not matched to a gene. CDR1 is SGDLS and CDR2 is YYNGEE in the germline V gene. The CDR3 sequence is CASSPRDRENTEAFF. The CDR3 nucleotides read TGTGCCAGCAGCCCCCGGGACAGGGAGAACACTGAAGCTTTCTTT.